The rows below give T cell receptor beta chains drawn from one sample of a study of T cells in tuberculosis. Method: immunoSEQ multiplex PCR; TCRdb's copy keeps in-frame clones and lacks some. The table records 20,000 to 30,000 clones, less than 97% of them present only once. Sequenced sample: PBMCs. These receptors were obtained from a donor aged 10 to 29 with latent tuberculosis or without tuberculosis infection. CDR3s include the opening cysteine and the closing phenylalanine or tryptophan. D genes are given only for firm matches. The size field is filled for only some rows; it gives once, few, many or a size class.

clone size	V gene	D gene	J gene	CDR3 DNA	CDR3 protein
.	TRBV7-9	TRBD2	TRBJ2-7	TGTGCCAGCAGCTGGACTAGGGTGTGGCACGAGCAGTACTTC	CASSWTRVWHEQYF
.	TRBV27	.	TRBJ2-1	TGTGCCAGCAGTTTGAGGCTAGCAGCCTACAATGAGCAGTTCTTC	CASSLRLAAYNEQFF
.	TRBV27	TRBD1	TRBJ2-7	TGTGCCAGCAGCGGGACAGGGGGCCTCGAGCAGTACTTC	CASSGTGGLEQYF
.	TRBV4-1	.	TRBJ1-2	TGCGCCAGCAGCTTCCGGGGGGCTTTGGTCAACTATGGCTACACCTTC	CASSFRGALVNYGYTF
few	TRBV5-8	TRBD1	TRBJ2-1	TGTGCCAGCAGCTCGGACAGGCTCTGGGATAGCTCCTACAATGAGCAGTTCTTC	CASSSDRLWDSSYNEQFF
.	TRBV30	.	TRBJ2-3	TGTGCCTGGAGTGTACTGTCCCTAGCCTCTGGCACAGATACGCAGTATTTT	CAWSVLSLASGTDTQYF
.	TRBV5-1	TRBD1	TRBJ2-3	TGCGCCAGCAGCTTGGGACAGGGGGCCACAGATACGCAGTATTTT	CASSLGQGATDTQYF
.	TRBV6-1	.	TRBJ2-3	TGTGCCAGCAGTGAAGCCGGCCCCTGGGGCAGCACAGATACGCAGTATTTT	CASSEAGPWGSTDTQYF
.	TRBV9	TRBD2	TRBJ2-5	TGTGCCAGCAGCGTTAGCGGGGGGGCCGGGGAGACCCAGTACTTC	CASSVSGGAGETQYF
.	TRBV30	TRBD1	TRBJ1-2	TGTGCCTGGAGTAAGGGGGCTGGTGGCTACACCTTC	CAWSKGAGGYTF